This T cell receptor (beta chain) was recovered during a study of T cells in Graves' hyperthyroidism and ophthalmopathy. The V gene end was trimmed by 0 bases and the J gene end by 5 bases; junction bases not matched to a gene: 1. This CDR3 region has 14 residues. The germline gives CDR1 LGHDT, CDR2 YNNKEL (reference sequence). PBMCs stemmed from less than 13 ml fresh peripheral blood. It was RNA transcripts that yielded the amplified TCR beta CDR3 regions. The HTBI primer set drove a first-round RT-PCR of the TCR CDR3. TCRdb used MiXCR to reprocess the multiplex PCR reads, holding one entry per CDR3 protein. Of a few hundred thousand distinct CDR3 sequences listed, over 15% are singletons. This clonotype was seen many times.

Sequencing used blood. V and J are TRBV3-1 and TRBJ2-7; 10 bases are shared with TRBD2. The source is a woman aged 35 to 49 with Graves' ophthalmopathy. The CDR3 nucleotides read TGTGCCAGCAGCCAAGATAGCGGGAGGCACGAGCAGTACTTC. Protein: CASSQDSGRHEQYF.